What follows are 29 T cell receptor beta chains derived from one specimen sequenced in a study of T-cell reconstitution after alpha-beta-depleted transplantation in children. Preparation of the TCRbeta library involved a method that used unique molecular identifiers. One entry per CDR3 protein, called by TCRdb with MiXCR from the PCR reads. The table has fewer than 1 million distinct CDR3 sequences, approximately 15% seen once. The sequencing here drew on PBMCs, mostly from graft donor cells, taken 360 days after TCRalphabeta/CD19-depleted stem cell transplant. These receptors came from a male patient aged 5 to 17 who had a stem cell transplant for acute lymphoblastic leukemia, so the T cells may come from the graft donor.

There are a few counts of this clonotype. V and J are TRBV29-1 and TRBJ2-1; D uncertain. The V and J ends lost 4 bases and 4 bases respectively, with 11 bases between them. CDR1 and CDR2 from the germline V gene are SQVTM and ANQGSEA. This CDR3 contains 13 residues. The chain's CDR3 is CSVAIYPYNEQFF. CDR3 DNA sequence: TGCAGCGTTGCGATTTATCCTTACAATGAGCAGTTCTTC.

The V gene is TRBV5-1, the J gene TRBJ2-1, with 12 bases aligning to TRBD2. The germline gives CDR1 SGHRS, CDR2 YFSETQ. This CDR3 contains 17 residues. The V segment lost 4 bases and the J segment 1 base; nucleotides outside the gene matches: 6. CDR3 residues: CASSRLAGVQSYNEQFF. CDR3 nucleotides: TGCGCCAGCAGCAGACTAGCGGGAGTACAATCCTACAATGAGCAGTTCTTC. The entire variable domain, with the rest obtained from reference TRBV5-1 and TRBJ2-1, is as follows: KAGVTQTPRYLIKTRGQQVTLSCSPISGHRSVSWYQQTPGQGLQFLFEYFSETQRNKGNFPGRFSGRQFSNSRSEMNVSTLELGDSALYLCASSRLAGVQSYNEQFFGPGTRLTVL.

The J gene is TRBJ1-2, the V gene TRBV4-1; no definite D call. CDR1 and CDR2 (germline): MGHRA, YSYEKL. This CDR3 comprises 13 residues. Trimming shortened V by 3 bases and J by 6 bases, and 11 bases separated the two germline ends. CDR3 coding DNA: TGCGCCAGCAGCCACCGCACAGAAAATGGCTACACCTTC. It codes for CASSHRTENGYTF.

The J gene is TRBJ2-7, the V gene TRBV7-8; the D call may be TRBD1 or TRBD2 (6 bases each). This CDR3 region has 16 residues. V lost 6 bases, J lost 0 bases, and 18 bases lay in between. Germline loops: CDR1 SGHVS, CDR2 FQNEAQ. CDR3: CASSYPDGGVSYEQYF. CDR3 nucleotides: TGTGCCAGCAGTTACCCTGACGGGGGCGTCTCCTACGAGCAGTACTTC. Together with reference TRBV7-8 and TRBJ2-7, the CDR3 gives the full variable domain: GAGVSQSPRYKVAKRGQDVALRCDPISGHVSLFWYQQALGQGPEFLTYFQNEAQLDKSGLPSDRFFAERPEGSVSTLKIQRTQQEDSAVYLCASSYPDGGVSYEQYFGPGTRLTVT.

There are many counts of this clonotype. The chain employs TRBV20-1 and TRBJ2-3, with TRBD2 matching 7 bases. The CDR3 sequence is 12 residues long. Per the germline V gene, CDR1 is DFQATT and CDR2 is SNEGSKA (reference sequence). V lost 8 bases, J lost 6 bases, and 8 bases stayed unmatched. The CDR3 protein is CSFSGPKDTQYF. CDR3 in DNA: TGCAGTTTTAGCGGGCCCAAGGATACGCAGTATTTT.

This clonotype appeared a few times. The V call is TRBV12-3 or TRBV12-4, the J call TRBJ2-7; D not resolved. V was pared by 4 bases and J by 3 bases, with 10 bases between. The length of the CDR3 is 13 residues. CDR3 sequence reads: CASSSDQVYEQYF. CDR3 DNA sequence: TGTGCCAGCAGTTCGGATCAAGTCTACGAGCAGTACTTC.

The sample holds a few counts of this clonotype. The chain has TRBV25-1 and TRBJ2-3; 7 positions match TRBD2. Trimming removed 1 base from V and 2 bases from J; junction bases left unmatched: 6. The CDR3 covers 16 residues. Germline-derived CDR1 and CDR2 are MGHDK and SYGVNS. CDR3 nucleotide sequence: TGTGCCAGCAGTGAATTGGGAGGGAGTGCCACAGATACGCAGTATTTT. This gives the protein CASSELGGSATDTQYF.

The V call is TRBV4-1, the J call TRBJ2-3; D is possibly TRBD1 or TRBD2 (5 bases each). The CDR3 has 15 amino acids. Germline V gene lookup returns CDR1 MGHRA and CDR2 YSYEKL. V shed 3 bases and J shed 6 bases, with 16 bases lying between them. The CDR3 reads CASSHSRGRADTQYF. In DNA, the CDR3 is TGCGCCAGCAGCCACTCACGGGGACGTGCCGATACGCAGTATTTT.

The V call is TRBV20-1, the J call TRBJ1-1; no firm D call. Deletions cut 0 bases from V and 1 base from J, with 9 bases between. The germline gives CDR1 DFQATT, CDR2 SNEGSKA (reference sequence). The CDR3 contains 14 residues. CDR3 DNA: TGCAGTGCTAGAGATAGGGCCGGGAACACTGAAGCTTTCTTT. This translates into CSARDRAGNTEAFF.

This clonotype turned up a few times. This chain joins TRBV5-5 and TRBJ1-2; D is unresolved. The length of the CDR3 is 14 residues. V lost 0 bases to trimming and J lost 4 bases, with 10 bases between them. The V gene's germline CDR1 is SGHKS and CDR2 YYEKEE (reference sequence). In DNA form, the CDR3 reads TGTGCCAGCAGCTTGGTGGGGATCCTCTATGGCTACACCTTC. It encodes CASSLVGILYGYTF.

This clonotype occurred a few times. This rearrangement joins TRBV5-1 to TRBJ2-2; 7 bases match TRBD1. The CDR3 has 17 amino acids. Germline lookup yields CDR1 SGHRS and CDR2 YFSETQ. Trimming removed 3 bases from V and 1 base from J; junction bases left unmatched: 9. The CDR3 DNA reads as TGCGCCAGCAGCTGGCACTCCGGGACAGTGAACACCGGGGAGCTGTTTTTT. Protein: CASSWHSGTVNTGELFF.

This clonotype has a count of ten or more. The V call is TRBV12-3 or TRBV12-4, the J call TRBJ2-1; D unclear. Trimming cost V 2 bases and J 8 bases, with 10 bases left between them. The CDR3 contains 13 residues. CDR3 sequence reads: CASSLPPLYEQFF. The CDR3 DNA reads TGTGCCAGCAGTTTACCCCCGCTCTATGAGCAGTTCTTC.

The chain employs TRBV3-1 and TRBJ2-5, with D possibly being TRBD2 (5 bases). In germline, CDR1 is LGHDT, CDR2 YNNKEL (reference sequence). CDR3 length equals 15 residues. The ends were cut back, 1 base at V and 5 bases at J, with 14 bases in the middle. This CDR3 is CASSQGSGFSETQYF. The CDR3 DNA sequence: TGTGCCAGCAGCCAAGGGTCGGGGTTCAGCGAGACCCAGTACTTC.

This clonotype showed up just a few times. The chain recombines TRBV29-1 with TRBJ2-7; the D gene is possibly TRBD2 (6 bases). The CDR3 runs to 14 residues. The germline V and J ends were trimmed by 1 base and 3 bases, with 13 bases remaining between them. Germline loops: CDR1 SQVTM, CDR2 ANQGSEA. The CDR3 region is CSVEASAGYYEQYF. CDR3 nucleotides: TGCAGCGTTGAAGCGTCGGCGGGATACTACGAGCAGTACTTC.

The V call is TRBV7-9, the J call TRBJ1-4; maybe TRBD1 (5 bases). V was pared by 5 bases and J by 1 base, with 26 bases between. CDR3 length equals 20 residues. Germline V gene data show CDR1 as SEHNR and CDR2 as FQNEAQ (reference sequence). The CDR3 reads CASSPWWDLQGEGTNEKLFF. CDR3 coding DNA: TGTGCCAGCAGCCCATGGTGGGACCTTCAGGGTGAGGGAACTAATGAAAAACTGTTTTTT. Full variable domain (missing parts from reference TRBV7-9 and TRBJ1-4): DTGVSQNPRHKITKRGQNVTFRCDPISEHNRLYWYRQTLGQGPEFLTYFQNEAQLEKSRLLSDRFSAERPKGSFSTLEIQRTEQGDSAMYLCASSPWWDLQGEGTNEKLFFGSGTQLSVL.

This chain uses TRBV11-1 with TRBJ2-6, with TRBD1 matching 7 bases. CDR1 SGHAT and CDR2 FQDESV come from the germline V gene (reference sequence). This CDR3 comprises 18 residues. Losses at the gene ends were 5 bases for V and 1 base for J; bases not matched to a gene: 11. The CDR3 region is CASSQLGGRGSGANVLTF. As DNA, the CDR3 is TGTGCCAGCAGCCAACTTGGGGGCAGGGGGTCTGGGGCCAACGTCCTGACTTTC. The full variable domain, in which reference TRBV11-1 and TRBJ2-6 provide the parts outside the CDR3, is EAEVAQSPRYKITEKSQAVAFWCDPISGHATLYWYRQILGQGPELLVQFQDESVVDDSQLPKDRFSAERLKGVDSTLKIQPAELGDSAMYLCASSQLGGRGSGANVLTFGAGSRLTVL.

CDR3 loop: CATPREGPTSTDTQYF. The CDR3 nucleotides read TGTGCCACCCCAAGGGAGGGACCGACTAGCACAGATACGCAGTATTTT. The gene calls are TRBV2 and TRBJ2-3, with 7 positions matching TRBD2. This CDR3 is built from 16 residues. The trim removed 10 bases at V and 0 bases at J, leaving 13 bases unmatched. Germline CDR1 reads SNHLY; CDR2 reads FYNNEI.

This clonotype appeared many times. V gene TRBV4-1 combines with J gene TRBJ2-7; TRBD1 might be the D (6 bases). V was cut by 3 bases and J by 4 bases, with 13 bases left in between. This CDR3 spans 14 amino acids. CDR1 and CDR2 from the germline V gene are MGHRA and YSYEKL. The CDR3 nucleotides are TGCGCCAGCAGCCAGTTGGACAGAGAATACGAGCAGTACTTC. Protein product: CASSQLDREYEQYF.

This clonotype showed up just a few times. This chain joins TRBV4-1 and TRBJ1-3; D might be TRBD1 (6 bases). CDR1 and CDR2 (germline): MGHRA, YSYEKL. This CDR3 comprises 17 residues. The V end lost 3 bases, the J end lost 1 base, and 16 bases lay between the germline ends. This CDR3 is CASSQSPQGRSGNTIYF. Written as DNA, the CDR3 is TGCGCCAGCAGCCAGAGTCCACAGGGCCGATCTGGAAACACCATATATTTT.

There are a few counts of this clonotype. The chain has TRBV5-5 and TRBJ2-1, with 8 bases that match TRBD1. The CDR3 totals 14 residues. V dropped 1 base and J dropped 12; count of bases not matched to a gene: 9. Germline V gene data show CDR1 as SGHKS and CDR2 as YYEKEE (reference sequence). The DNA for the CDR3 is TGTGCCAGCAGCTTGTCCAGGGGGCATATATGGCAGTTCTTC. Its protein is CASSLSRGHIWQFF.

This clonotype appeared a few times. The V call is TRBV10-3, the J call TRBJ1-5; 7 bases fit TRBD1. This CDR3 has 13 residues. The germline gives CDR1 ENHRY, CDR2 SYGVKD. J gave up 7 bases and V 5 bases, and 5 bases lay outside the gene matches. The CDR3 DNA sequence: TGTGCCATCAGTCTCACAGGGGAACAGCCCCAGCATTTT. This encodes CAISLTGEQPQHF.

This clonotype turned up a few times. This chain uses TRBV12-3 or TRBV12-4 with TRBJ2-5, with D possibly being TRBD1 or TRBD2 (6 bases each). V lost 6 bases and J 1 base, leaving 15 bases between the germline ends. This CDR3 is built from 15 residues. The CDR3 bases are TGTGCCAGCAGGGCCCTAGGGGGGATCCAAGAGACCCAGTACTTC. Translation gives CASRALGGIQETQYF.

This clonotype was observed a handful of times. The chain uses TRBV6-1 and TRBJ1-1; the D is unclear. The CDR3 has 18 amino acids. Trimming pared 5 bases from V and 5 bases from J, leaving 27 bases between. In germline, CDR1 is MNHNS, CDR2 SASEGT. The chain's CDR3 is CASSRMFGSTGFGTEAFF. The CDR3 coding sequence is TGTGCCAGCAGTCGAATGTTTGGTTCGACGGGGTTTGGAACTGAAGCTTTCTTT.

V is TRBV6-2 or TRBV6-3 and J is TRBJ1-1; no firm D call. The CDR3 covers 15 residues. Germline V gives CDR1 MNHEY, CDR2 SVGEGT. Trimming stripped 0 bases from V and 8 bases from J, with 16 bases between. CDR3 protein: CASSYSTASEAEAFF. The CDR3 region has the DNA TGTGCCAGCAGTTACTCGACTGCCTCAGAGGCCGAAGCTTTCTTT.

In this sample, this clonotype turned up many times. This rearrangement joins TRBV2 to TRBJ2-2, with no clear D. The V gene lost 3 bases and the J gene lost 1 base, with 3 bases spanning the gap. CDR3 length: 13 amino acids. Germline CDR1 is SNHLY and CDR2 is FYNNEI. The CDR3 region is CASSEENTGELFF. CDR3 in DNA: TGTGCCAGCAGTGAGGAGAACACCGGGGAGCTGTTTTTT.

This chain uses TRBV10-2 with TRBJ2-4; D gene ambiguous. The CDR3 extends over 15 amino acids. V lost 11 bases and J lost 3, with 20 bases in between. Looked up from germline, CDR1 is WSHSY and CDR2 is SAAADI. The CDR3 DNA sequence: TGCGCCGTCCTTCGGGCGGCCGGAGACAAAAACATTCAGTACTTC. The encoded protein is CAVLRAAGDKNIQYF.

This chain joins TRBV4-2 and TRBJ2-7; D remains unclear. Looked up from germline, CDR1 is LGHNA and CDR2 is YNFKEQ. This CDR3 has 14 amino acids. V shed 4 bases and J shed 0 bases, with 10 bases lying between them. The CDR3 loop reads CASSLFWDSYEQYF. The CDR3 DNA is TGTGCCAGCAGCCTCTTCTGGGACTCCTACGAGCAGTACTTC.

There are many counts of this clonotype. The chain employs TRBV5-5 and TRBJ2-1; D tentatively fits TRBD1 or TRBD2 (5 bases each). V was cut by 4 bases and J by 3 bases, with 11 bases left in between. CDR1 SGHKS and CDR2 YYEKEE come from the germline V gene (reference sequence). This CDR3 contains 14 residues. CDR3 sequence reads: CASSQGPHYNEQFF. The CDR3 DNA sequence: TGTGCCAGCAGCCAGGGACCCCACTACAATGAGCAGTTCTTC. Drawing the rest from reference TRBV5-5 and TRBJ2-1, the complete variable domain is DAGVTQSPTHLIKTRGQQVTLRCSPISGHKSVSWYQQVLGQGPQFIFQYYEKEERGRGNFPDRFSARQFPNYSSELNVNALLLGDSALYLCASSQGPHYNEQFFGPGTRLTVL.

This clonotype was observed at least ten times. The rearrangement links TRBV5-1 to TRBJ2-1, with D uncertain. The CDR3 extends over 16 amino acids. Germline lookup yields CDR1 SGHRS and CDR2 YFSETQ. Trimming removed 4 bases from V and 0 bases from J, with 14 bases in between. CDR3 sequence (DNA): TGCGCCAGCAGCGCTAAATATACGAGCTCCTACAATGAGCAGTTCTTC. This translates into CASSAKYTSSYNEQFF.